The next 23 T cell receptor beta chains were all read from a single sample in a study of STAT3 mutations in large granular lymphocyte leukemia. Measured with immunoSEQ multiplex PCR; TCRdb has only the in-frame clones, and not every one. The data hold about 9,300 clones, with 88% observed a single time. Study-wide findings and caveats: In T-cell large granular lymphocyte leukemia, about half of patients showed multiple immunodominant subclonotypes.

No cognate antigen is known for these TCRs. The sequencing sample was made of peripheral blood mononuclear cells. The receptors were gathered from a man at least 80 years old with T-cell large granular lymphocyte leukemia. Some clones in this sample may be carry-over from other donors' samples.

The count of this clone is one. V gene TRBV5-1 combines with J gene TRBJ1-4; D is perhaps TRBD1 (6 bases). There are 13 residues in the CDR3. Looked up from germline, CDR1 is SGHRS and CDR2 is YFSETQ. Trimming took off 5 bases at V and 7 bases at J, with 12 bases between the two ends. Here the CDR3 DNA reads TGCGCCAGCAGTGGGGACAATCGTGAAAAACTGTTTTTT. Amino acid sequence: CASSGDNREKLFF.

CDR3 nucleotides: TGTGCCATCAGTGCAGTAGGCAATCAGCCCCAGCATTTT. This gives the protein CAISAVGNQPQHF. This chain connects TRBV10-3 to TRBJ1-5, with D hard to call. The V gene lost 4 bases and the J gene lost 2 bases, with 6 bases spanning the gap. CDR1 is ENHRY, CDR2 SYGVKD, per germline. The CDR3 loop spans 13 amino acids.

The CDR3 reads CASSLGTDSYEQYF. As DNA, the CDR3 is TGCGCCAGCAGCCTCGGGACAGACTCCTACGAGCAGTACTTC. The chain links TRBV5-1 to TRBJ2-7, with 7 positions matching TRBD1. Trimming at V came to 4 bases and at J to 0 bases, leaving 4 bases not matched to a gene. Germline V lookup: CDR1 SGHRS, CDR2 YFSETQ. This CDR3 has 14 residues.

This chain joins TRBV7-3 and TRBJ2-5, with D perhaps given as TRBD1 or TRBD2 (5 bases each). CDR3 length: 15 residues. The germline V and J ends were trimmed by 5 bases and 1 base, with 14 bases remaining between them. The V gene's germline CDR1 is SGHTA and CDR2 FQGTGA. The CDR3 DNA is TGTGCCAGCAGCAAAAGCTCCGGGGCCCAAGAGACCCAGTACTTC. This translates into CASSKSSGAQETQYF. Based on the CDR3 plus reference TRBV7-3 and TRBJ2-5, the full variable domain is GAGVSQTPSNKVTEKGKYVELRCDPISGHTALYWYRQSLGQGPEFLIYFQGTGAADDSGLPNDRFFAVRPEGSVSTLKIQRTERGDSAVYLCASSKSSGAQETQYFGPGTRLLVL.

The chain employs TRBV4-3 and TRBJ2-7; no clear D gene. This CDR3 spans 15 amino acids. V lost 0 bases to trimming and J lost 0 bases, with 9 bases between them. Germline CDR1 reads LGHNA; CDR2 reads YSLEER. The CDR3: CASSQDTASSYEQYF. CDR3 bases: TGCGCCAGCAGCCAAGATACGGCGAGCTCCTACGAGCAGTACTTC.

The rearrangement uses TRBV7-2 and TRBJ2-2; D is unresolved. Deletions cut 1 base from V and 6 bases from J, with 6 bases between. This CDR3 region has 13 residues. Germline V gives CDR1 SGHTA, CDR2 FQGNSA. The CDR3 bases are TGTGCCAGCAGCTTAGGGATGGCCGGGGAGCTGTTTTTT. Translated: CASSLGMAGELFF.

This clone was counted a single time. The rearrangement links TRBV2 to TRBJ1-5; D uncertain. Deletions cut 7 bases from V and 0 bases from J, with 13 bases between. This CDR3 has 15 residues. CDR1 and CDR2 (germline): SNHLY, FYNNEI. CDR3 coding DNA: TGTGCCAGCAAGGAAGGGAGGGATAGCAATCAGCCCCAGCATTTT. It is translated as CASKEGRDSNQPQHF.

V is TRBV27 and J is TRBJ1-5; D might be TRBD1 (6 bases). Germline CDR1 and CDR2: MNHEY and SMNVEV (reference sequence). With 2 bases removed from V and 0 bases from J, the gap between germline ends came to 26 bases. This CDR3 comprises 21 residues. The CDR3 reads CASSLRGTPGATFYSNQPQHF. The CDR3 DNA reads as TGTGCCAGCAGTTTAAGAGGGACTCCAGGGGCGACTTTTTATAGCAATCAGCCCCAGCATTTT.

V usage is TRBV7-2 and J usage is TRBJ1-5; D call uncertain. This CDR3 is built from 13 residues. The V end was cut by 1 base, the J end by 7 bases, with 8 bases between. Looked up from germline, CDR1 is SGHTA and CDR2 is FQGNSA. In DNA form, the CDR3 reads TGTGCCAGCAGCTTAGAGGGAATCCAGCCCCAGCATTTT. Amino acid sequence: CASSLEGIQPQHF.

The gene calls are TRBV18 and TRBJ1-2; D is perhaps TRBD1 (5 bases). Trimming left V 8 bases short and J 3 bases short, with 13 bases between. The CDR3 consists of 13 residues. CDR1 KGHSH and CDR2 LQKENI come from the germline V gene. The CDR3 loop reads CASALREDYGYTF. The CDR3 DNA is TGTGCCAGCGCACTCAGGGAAGACTATGGCTACACCTTC.

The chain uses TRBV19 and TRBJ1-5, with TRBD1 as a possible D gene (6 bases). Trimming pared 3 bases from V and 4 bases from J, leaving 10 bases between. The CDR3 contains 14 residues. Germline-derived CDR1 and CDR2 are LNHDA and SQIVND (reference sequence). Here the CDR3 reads CASSMDRDNQPQHF. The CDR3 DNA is TGTGCCAGTAGTATGGACAGAGATAATCAGCCCCAGCATTTT.

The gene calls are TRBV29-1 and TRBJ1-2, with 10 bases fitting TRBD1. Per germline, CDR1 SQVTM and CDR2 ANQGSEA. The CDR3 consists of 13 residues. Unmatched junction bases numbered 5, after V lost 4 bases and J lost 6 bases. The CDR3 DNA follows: TGCAGCGTTGCGGGACAGGGGCAAAATGGCTACACCTTC. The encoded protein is CSVAGQGQNGYTF.

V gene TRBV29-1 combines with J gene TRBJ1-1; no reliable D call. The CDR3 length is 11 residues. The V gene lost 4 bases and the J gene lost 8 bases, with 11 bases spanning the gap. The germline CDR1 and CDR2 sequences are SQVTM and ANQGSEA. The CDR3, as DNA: TGCAGCGTTGTTGAAGGAAGGGAAGCTTTCTTT. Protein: CSVVEGREAFF.

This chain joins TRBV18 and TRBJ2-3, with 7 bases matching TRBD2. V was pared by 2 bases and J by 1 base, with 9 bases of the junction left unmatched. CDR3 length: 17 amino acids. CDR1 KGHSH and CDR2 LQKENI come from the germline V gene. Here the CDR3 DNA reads TGTGCCAGCTCACCAGCGAGAGCGGGGAGACGCACAGATACGCAGTATTTT. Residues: CASSPARAGRRTDTQYF.

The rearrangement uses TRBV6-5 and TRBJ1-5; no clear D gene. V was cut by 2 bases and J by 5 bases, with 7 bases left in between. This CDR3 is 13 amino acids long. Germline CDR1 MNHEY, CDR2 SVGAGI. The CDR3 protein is CASSYQQHQPQHF. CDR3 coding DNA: TGTGCCAGCAGTTACCAGCAGCATCAGCCCCAGCATTTT.

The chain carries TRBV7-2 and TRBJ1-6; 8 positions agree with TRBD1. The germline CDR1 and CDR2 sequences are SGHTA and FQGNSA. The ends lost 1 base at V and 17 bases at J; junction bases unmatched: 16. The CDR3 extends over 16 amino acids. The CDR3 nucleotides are TGTGCCAGCAGCTTAGGGCCCGGGACAGGATTAGCTCAAGTCCACTTT. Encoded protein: CASSLGPGTGLAQVHF.

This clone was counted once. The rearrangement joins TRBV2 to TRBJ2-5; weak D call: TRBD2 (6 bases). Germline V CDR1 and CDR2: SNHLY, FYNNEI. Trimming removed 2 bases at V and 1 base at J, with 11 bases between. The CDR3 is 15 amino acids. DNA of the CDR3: TGTGCCAGCAGTGAAACCCGACTAGTCCAAGAGACCCAGTACTTC. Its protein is CASSETRLVQETQYF.

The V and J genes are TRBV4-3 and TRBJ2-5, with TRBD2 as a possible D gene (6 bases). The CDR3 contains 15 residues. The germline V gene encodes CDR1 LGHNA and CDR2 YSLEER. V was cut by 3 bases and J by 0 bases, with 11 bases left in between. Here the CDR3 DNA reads TGCGCCAGCAGCCAGAGGCTAGCGAACCAAGAGACCCAGTACTTC. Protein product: CASSQRLANQETQYF.

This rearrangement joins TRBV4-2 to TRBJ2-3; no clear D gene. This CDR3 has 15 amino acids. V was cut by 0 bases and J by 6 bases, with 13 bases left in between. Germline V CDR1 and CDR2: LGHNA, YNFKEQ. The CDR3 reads CASSQDWRPRDTQYF. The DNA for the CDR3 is TGTGCCAGCAGCCAAGATTGGCGGCCTAGGGATACGCAGTATTTT.

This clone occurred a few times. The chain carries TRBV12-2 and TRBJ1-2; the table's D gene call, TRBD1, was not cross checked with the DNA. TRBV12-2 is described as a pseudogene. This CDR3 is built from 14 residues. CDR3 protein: CASRSPQATEGYTF. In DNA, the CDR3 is TGTGCAAGTCGCTCGCCACAGGCCACGGAGGGCTACACCTTC.

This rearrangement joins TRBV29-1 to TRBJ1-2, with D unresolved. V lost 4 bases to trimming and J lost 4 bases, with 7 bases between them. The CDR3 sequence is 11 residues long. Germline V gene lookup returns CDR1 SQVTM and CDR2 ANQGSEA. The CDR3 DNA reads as TGCAGCGTTGGGGTGCGCTATGGCTACACCTTC. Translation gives CSVGVRYGYTF.

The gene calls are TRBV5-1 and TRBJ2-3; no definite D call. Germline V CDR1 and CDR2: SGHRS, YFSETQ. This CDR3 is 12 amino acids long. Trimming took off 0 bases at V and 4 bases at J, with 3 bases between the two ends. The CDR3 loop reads CASSLVSDTQYF. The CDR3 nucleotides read TGCGCCAGCAGCTTGGTGTCAGATACGCAGTATTTT.

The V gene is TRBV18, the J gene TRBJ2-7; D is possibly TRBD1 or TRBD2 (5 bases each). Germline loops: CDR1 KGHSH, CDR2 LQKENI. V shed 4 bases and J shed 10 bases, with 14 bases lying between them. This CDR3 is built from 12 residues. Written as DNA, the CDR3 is TGTGCCAGCTCACGGGACCGACTCTACCAGTACTTC. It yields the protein CASSRDRLYQYF. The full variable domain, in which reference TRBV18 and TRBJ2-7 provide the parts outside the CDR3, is NAGVMQNPRHLVRRRGQEARLRCSPMKGHSHVYWYRQLPEEGLKFMVYLQKENIIDESGMPKERFSAEFPKEGPSILRIQQVVRGDSAAYFCASSRDRLYQYFGPGTRLTVT.